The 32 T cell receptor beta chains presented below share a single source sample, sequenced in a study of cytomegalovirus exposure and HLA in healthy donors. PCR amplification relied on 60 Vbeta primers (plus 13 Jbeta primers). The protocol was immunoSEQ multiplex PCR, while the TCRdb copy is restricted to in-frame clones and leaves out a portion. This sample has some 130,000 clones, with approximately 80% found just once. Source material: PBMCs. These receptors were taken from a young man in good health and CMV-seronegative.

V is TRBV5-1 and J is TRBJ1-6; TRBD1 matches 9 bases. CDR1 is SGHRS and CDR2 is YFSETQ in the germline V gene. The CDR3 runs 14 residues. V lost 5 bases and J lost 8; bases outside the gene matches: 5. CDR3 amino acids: CASRATGGDSPLHF. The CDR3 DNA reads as TGCGCCAGCAGAGCGACAGGGGGGGATTCACCCCTCCACTTT.

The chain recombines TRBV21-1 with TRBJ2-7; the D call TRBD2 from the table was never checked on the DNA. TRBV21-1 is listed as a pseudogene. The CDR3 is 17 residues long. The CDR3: CASSNPFGSASSYEQYF. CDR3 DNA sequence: TGTGCCAGCAGCAATCCCTTTGGTAGCGCTAGCTCCTACGAGCAGTACTTC.

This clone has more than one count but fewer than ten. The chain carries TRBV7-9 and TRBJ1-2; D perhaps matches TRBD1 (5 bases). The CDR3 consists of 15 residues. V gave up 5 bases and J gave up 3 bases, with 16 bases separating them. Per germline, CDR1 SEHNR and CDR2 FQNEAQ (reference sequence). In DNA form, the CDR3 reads TGTGCCAGCAGCAGCTTAAGTCTAGGGGACTATGGCTACACCTTC. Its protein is CASSSLSLGDYGYTF.

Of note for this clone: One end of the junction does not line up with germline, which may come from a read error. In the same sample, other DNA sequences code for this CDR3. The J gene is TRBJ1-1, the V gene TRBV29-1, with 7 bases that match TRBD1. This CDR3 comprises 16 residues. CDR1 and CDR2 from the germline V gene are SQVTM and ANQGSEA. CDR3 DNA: TGCAGCGCCGGTCAGGGACAGAAGAGAATTAACACTGAAGCTTTCTTC. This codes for CSAGQGQKRINTEAFF.

CDR3 in amino acids: CASIPVGEGPYEQYF. The DNA of the CDR3 is TGTGCCAGCATCCCTGTGGGGGAGGGCCCCTACGAGCAGTACTTC. This chain uses TRBV28 with TRBJ2-7, with TRBD2 identical over 7 bases. V dropped 7 bases and J dropped 2; count of bases not matched to a gene: 11. In germline, CDR1 is MDHEN, CDR2 SYDVKM. The CDR3 covers 15 residues.

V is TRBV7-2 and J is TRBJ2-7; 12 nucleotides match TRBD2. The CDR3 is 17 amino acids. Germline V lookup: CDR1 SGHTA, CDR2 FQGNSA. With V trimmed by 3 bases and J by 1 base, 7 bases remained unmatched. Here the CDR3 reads CASSLASGRAHSYEQYF. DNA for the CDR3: TGTGCCAGCAGCTTGGCTAGCGGGAGGGCCCATTCCTACGAGCAGTACTTC.

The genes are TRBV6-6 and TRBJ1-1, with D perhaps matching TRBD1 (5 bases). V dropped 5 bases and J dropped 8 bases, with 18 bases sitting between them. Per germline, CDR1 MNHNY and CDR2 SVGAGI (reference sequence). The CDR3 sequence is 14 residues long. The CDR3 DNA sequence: TGTGCCAGCAGTCTAGACGGACAAGACCCCGAAGCTTTCTTT. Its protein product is CASSLDGQDPEAFF.

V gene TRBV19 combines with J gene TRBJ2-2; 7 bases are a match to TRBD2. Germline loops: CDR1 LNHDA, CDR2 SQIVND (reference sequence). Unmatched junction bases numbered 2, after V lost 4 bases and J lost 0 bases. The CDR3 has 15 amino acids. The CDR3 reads CASSTSGTNTGELFF. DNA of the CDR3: TGTGCCAGTAGTACCAGCGGGACGAACACCGGGGAGCTGTTTTTT.

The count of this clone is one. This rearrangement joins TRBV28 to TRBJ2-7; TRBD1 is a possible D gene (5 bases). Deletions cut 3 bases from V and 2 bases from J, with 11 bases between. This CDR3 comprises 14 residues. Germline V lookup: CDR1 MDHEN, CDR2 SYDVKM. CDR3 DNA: TGTGCCAGCAGTTTCCCTCAGACAGCCTACGAGCAGTACTTC. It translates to CASSFPQTAYEQYF.

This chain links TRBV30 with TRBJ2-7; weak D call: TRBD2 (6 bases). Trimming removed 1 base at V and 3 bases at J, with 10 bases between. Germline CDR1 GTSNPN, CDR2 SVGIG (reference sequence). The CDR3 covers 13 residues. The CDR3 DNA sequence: TGTGCCTGGAGTGCGGGAGTGAACTACGAGCAGTACTTC. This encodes CAWSAGVNYEQYF. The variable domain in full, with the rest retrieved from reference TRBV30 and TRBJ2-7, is SQTIHQWPATLVQPVGSPLSLECTVEGTSNPNLYWYRQAAGRGLQLLFYSVGIGQISSEVPQNLSASRPQDRQFILSSKKLLLSDSGFYLCAWSAGVNYEQYFGPGTRLTVT.

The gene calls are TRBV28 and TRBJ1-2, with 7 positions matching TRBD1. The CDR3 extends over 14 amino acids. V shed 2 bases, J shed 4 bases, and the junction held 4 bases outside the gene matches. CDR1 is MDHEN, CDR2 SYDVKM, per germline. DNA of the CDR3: TGTGCCAGCAGTTTAGCGGGACAGCTCTATGGCTACACCTTC. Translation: CASSLAGQLYGYTF.

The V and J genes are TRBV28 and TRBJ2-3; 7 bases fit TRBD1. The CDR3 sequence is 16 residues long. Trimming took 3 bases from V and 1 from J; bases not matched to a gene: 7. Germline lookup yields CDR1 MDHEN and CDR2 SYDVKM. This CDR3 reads CASSFERGQGTDTQYF. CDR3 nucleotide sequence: TGTGCCAGCAGTTTCGAGAGGGGGCAGGGCACAGATACGCAGTATTTT.

Here the CDR3 reads CASSFGGRGEYTF. In DNA, the CDR3 is TGCGCCAGCAGCTTCGGGGGTCGGGGAGAGTACACCTTC. The V call is TRBV5-1, the J call TRBJ1-2; a weak D match, TRBD1 (5 bases). The CDR3 is made up of 13 amino acids. Germline CDR1 and CDR2: SGHRS and YFSETQ. The V end lost 2 bases, the J end lost 11 bases, and 16 bases lay between the germline ends. Variable domain in full (rest from reference TRBV5-1 and TRBJ1-2): KAGVTQTPRYLIKTRGQQVTLSCSPISGHRSVSWYQQTPGQGLQFLFEYFSETQRNKGNFPGRFSGRQFSNSRSEMNVSTLELGDSALYLCASSFGGRGEYTFGSGTRLTVV.

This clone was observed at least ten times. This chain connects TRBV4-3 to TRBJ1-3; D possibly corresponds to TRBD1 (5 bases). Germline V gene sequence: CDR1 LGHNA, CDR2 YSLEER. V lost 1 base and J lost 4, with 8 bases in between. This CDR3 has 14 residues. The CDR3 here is CASSQGDSGNTIYF. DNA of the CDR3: TGCGCCAGCAGCCAAGGAGACAGCGGAAACACCATATATTTT.

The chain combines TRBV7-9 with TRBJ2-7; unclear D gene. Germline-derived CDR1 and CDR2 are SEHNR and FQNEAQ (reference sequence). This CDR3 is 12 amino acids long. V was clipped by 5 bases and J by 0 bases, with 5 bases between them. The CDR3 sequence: CASSLSSYEQYF. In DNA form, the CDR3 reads TGTGCCAGCAGCCTCAGCTCCTACGAGCAGTACTTC.

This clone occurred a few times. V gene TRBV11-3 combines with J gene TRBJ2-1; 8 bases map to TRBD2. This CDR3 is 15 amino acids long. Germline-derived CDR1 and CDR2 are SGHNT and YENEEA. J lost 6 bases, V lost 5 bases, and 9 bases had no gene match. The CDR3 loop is CASSLRVGGGNEQFF. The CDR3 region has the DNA TGTGCCAGCAGCCTCAGGGTCGGGGGGGGCAATGAGCAGTTCTTC.

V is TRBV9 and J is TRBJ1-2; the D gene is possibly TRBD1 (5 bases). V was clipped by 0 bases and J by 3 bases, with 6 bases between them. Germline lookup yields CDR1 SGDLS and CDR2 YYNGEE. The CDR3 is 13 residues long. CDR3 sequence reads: CASSVEGDYGYTF. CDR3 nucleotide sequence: TGTGCCAGCAGCGTAGAAGGGGACTATGGCTACACCTTC.

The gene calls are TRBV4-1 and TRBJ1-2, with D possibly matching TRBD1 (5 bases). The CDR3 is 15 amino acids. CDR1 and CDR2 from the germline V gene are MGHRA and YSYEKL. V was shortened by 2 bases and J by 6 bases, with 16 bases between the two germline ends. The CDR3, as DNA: TGCGCCAGCAGCCAATTTAAGGGGAAGGTCGATGGCTACACCTTC. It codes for CASSQFKGKVDGYTF.

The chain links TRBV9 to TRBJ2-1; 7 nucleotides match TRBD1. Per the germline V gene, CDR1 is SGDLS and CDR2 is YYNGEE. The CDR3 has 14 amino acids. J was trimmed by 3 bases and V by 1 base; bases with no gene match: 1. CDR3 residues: CASSVTGVYNEQFF. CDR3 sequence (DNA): TGTGCCAGCAGCGTAACAGGGGTCTACAATGAGCAGTTCTTC.

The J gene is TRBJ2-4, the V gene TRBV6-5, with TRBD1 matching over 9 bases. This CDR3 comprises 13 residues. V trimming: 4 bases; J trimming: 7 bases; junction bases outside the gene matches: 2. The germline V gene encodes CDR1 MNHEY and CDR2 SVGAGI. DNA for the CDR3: TGTGCCAGCAGTTGGGACAGGGTCAACATTCAGTACTTC. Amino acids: CASSWDRVNIQYF.

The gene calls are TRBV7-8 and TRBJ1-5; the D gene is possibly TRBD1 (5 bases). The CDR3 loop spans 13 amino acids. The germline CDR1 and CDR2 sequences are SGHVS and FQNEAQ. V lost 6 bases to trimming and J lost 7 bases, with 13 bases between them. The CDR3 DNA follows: TGTGCCAGCAGTTCGGAGGGGTTCCAGCCCCAGCATTTT. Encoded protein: CASSSEGFQPQHF. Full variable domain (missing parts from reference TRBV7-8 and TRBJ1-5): GAGVSQSPRYKVAKRGQDVALRCDPISGHVSLFWYQQALGQGPEFLTYFQNEAQLDKSGLPSDRFFAERPEGSVSTLKIQRTQQEDSAVYLCASSSEGFQPQHFGDGTRLSIL.

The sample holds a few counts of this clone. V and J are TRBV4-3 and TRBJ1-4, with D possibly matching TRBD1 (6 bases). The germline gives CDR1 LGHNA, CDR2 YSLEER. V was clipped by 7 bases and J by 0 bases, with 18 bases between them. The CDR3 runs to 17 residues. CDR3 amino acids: CASTPGGHHATNEKLFF. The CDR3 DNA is TGCGCCAGCACCCCTGGGGGACATCATGCAACTAATGAAAAACTGTTTTTT.

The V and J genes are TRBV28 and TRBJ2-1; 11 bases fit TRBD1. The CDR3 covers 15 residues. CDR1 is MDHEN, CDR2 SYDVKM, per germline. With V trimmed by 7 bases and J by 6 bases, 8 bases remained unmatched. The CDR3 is CASTLGTGGVNEQFF. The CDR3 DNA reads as TGTGCCAGCACCCTTGGGACAGGGGGGGTCAATGAGCAGTTCTTC.

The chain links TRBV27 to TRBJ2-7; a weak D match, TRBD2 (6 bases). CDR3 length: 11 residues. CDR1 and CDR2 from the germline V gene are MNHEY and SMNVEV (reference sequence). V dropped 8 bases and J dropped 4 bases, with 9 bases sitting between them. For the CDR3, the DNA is TGTGCCAGCGGAGGGAGATACGAGCAGTACTTC. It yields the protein CASGGRYEQYF.

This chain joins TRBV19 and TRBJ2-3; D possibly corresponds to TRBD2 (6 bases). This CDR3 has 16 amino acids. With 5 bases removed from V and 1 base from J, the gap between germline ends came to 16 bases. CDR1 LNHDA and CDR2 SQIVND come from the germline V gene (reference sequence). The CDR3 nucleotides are TGTGCCAGTAGTCTTAGCGGAGGGGTCGGCACAGATACGCAGTATTTT. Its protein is CASSLSGGVGTDTQYF. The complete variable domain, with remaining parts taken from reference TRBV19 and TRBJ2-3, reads DGGITQSPKYLFRKEGQNVTLSCEQNLNHDAMYWYRQDPGQGLRLIYYSQIVNDFQKGDIAEGYSVSREKKESFPLTVTSAQKNPTAFYLCASSLSGGVGTDTQYFGPGTRLTVL.

The CDR3 spells CASTGAKTDTQYF. The CDR3 region has the DNA TGTGCCAGCACAGGTGCGAAGACAGATACGCAGTATTTT. V gene TRBV5-7 combines with J gene TRBJ2-3; D gene unclear. TRBV5-7 falls under the ORF class, with uncertain function. Trimming left V 6 bases short and J 3 bases short, with 11 bases between. CDR3 length equals 13 residues.

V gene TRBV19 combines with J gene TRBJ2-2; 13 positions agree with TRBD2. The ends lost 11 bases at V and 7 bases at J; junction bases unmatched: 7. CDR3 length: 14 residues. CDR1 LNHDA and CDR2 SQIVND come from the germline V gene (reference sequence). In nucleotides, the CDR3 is TGTGCCGGAACTAGCGGGAGGGCCGGCGGGGAGCTGTTTTTT. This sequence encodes CAGTSGRAGGELFF.

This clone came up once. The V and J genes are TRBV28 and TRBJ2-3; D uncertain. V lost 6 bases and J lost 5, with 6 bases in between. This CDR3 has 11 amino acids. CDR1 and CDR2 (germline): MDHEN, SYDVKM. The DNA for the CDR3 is TGTGCCAGCAGCCCCGGAGATACGCAGTATTTT. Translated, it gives CASSPGDTQYF.

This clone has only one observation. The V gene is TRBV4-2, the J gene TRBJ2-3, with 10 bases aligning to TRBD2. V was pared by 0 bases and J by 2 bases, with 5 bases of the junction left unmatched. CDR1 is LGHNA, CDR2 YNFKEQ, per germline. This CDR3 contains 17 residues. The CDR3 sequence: CASSQEEAGGLTDTQYF. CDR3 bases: TGTGCCAGCAGCCAAGAAGAAGCGGGAGGGCTCACAGATACGCAGTATTTT.

The CDR3 protein is CASRRTVNYGYTF. The CDR3 DNA is TGTGCCAGCAGGCGGACAGTAAACTATGGCTACACCTTC. The chain carries TRBV9 and TRBJ1-2, with D perhaps matching TRBD1 (6 bases). Trimming stripped 5 bases from V and 2 bases from J, with 10 bases between. The CDR3 is made up of 13 amino acids. Germline V gene data show CDR1 as SGDLS and CDR2 as YYNGEE.

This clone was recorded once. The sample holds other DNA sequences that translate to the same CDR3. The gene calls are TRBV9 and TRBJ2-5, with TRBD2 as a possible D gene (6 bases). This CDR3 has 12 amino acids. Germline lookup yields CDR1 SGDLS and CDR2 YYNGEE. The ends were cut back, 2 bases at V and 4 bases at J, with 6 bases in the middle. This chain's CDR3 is CASSVGGETQYF. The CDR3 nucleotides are TGTGCCAGCAGCGTGGGGGGAGAGACCCAGTACTTC.

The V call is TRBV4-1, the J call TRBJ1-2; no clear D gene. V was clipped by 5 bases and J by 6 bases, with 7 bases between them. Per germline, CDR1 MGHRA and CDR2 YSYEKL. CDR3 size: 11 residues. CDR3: CASSLGDGYTF. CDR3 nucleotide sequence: TGCGCCAGCAGCTTAGGAGATGGCTACACCTTC.